The 9 T cell receptor beta chains below come from one sample, sequenced in a study of response to subunit inactivated influenza vaccine (dated by TCRdb to between 2017 and 2018). The library was produced with RT-PCR. The sequencing machine was an Illumina HiSeq 2500. The public reads were quality trimmed at Q25 with fastp and then assembled into clones with MiXCR by TCRdb, keeping productive beta chains. CDR3 protein sequences are deduplicated, and each keeps its most common genes and DNA. Within this sample are about 580,000 distinct CDR3 sequences, with around 13% of them counted one time only. Approximately 12% of the sample is taken by the ten largest. Sequences were derived from PBMCs from blood, sampled 11 to 12 days after vaccination. The receptors stem from a man in his forties or fifties who received an inactivated influenza vaccine. Donor details come from another sample of the same person, matched by shared clones.

The chain is built from TRBV6-2 or TRBV6-3 and TRBJ1-2, with unresolved D. Germline V gene data show CDR1 as MNHEY and CDR2 as SVGEGT. The CDR3 length is 15 residues. Trimming shortened V by 6 bases and J by 6 bases, and 20 bases separated the two germline ends. DNA for the CDR3: TGTGCCAGCAGGGGCGGGAGGCGGACTTCGAATGGCTACACCTTC. This sequence encodes CASRGGRRTSNGYTF.

The chain combines TRBV2 with TRBJ2-5; 7 nucleotides agree with TRBD2. Trimming removed 6 bases from V and 4 bases from J; junction bases left unmatched: 8. This CDR3 is built from 14 residues. From germline, CDR1 is SNHLY and CDR2 FYNNEI. The CDR3 protein is CASRVGTNSETQYF. The CDR3 DNA sequence: TGTGCCAGCAGGGTTGGGACTAATTCAGAGACCCAGTACTTC.

This chain connects TRBV6-1 to TRBJ2-6; D possibly matches TRBD1 or TRBD2 (5 bases each). The CDR3 has 15 residues. Looked up from germline, CDR1 is MNHNS and CDR2 is SASEGT. Trimming left V 7 bases short and J 1 base short, with 11 bases between. The CDR3 DNA reads as TGTGCCAGCATGGCAGAGGGGTCTGGGGCCAACGTCCTGACTTTC. Its translation is CASMAEGSGANVLTF.

The chain recombines TRBV7-8 with TRBJ1-1, with a weak D call TRBD1 (6 bases). The CDR3 spans 14 residues. Trimming removed 0 bases at V and 9 bases at J, with 14 bases between. Germline assignment: CDR1 SGHVS and CDR2 FQNEAQ. For the CDR3, the DNA is TGTGCCAGCAGCTTAGCGCGGGACATCATAAAAGCTTTCTTT. This translates into CASSLARDIIKAFF.

This clonotype was seen a few times. The V and J genes are TRBV6-2 or TRBV6-3 and TRBJ1-5; maybe TRBD1 (6 bases). CDR1 and CDR2 from the germline V gene are MNHEY and SVGEGT. V lost 6 bases and J lost 3, with 12 bases in between. The CDR3 is 14 amino acids. DNA for the CDR3: TGTGCCAGCAGCGCCGGGACACTCAATCAGCCCCAGCATTTT. Protein: CASSAGTLNQPQHF.

About this clonotype: A much larger clone sits a single nucleotide away, making a read error possible. V is TRBV6-5 and J is TRBJ2-5; TRBD1 might be the D (6 bases). CDR3 length equals 15 residues. The V and J ends lost 0 bases and 8 bases respectively, with 16 bases between them. CDR1 and CDR2 (germline): MNHEY, SVGAGI. CDR3 nucleotide sequence: TGTGCCAGCAGTTACTCGATCCGAGGGGGAGACACCCAGTACTTC. Amino acid sequence: CASSYSIRGGDTQYF.

J is TRBJ2-5 and V is TRBV20-1; weak D call: TRBD2 (6 bases). The V end was cut by 0 bases, the J end by 4 bases, with 24 bases between. From germline, CDR1 is DFQATT and CDR2 SNEGSKA (reference sequence). This CDR3 is built from 18 residues. CDR3 residues: CSAREVKTSFVSVETQYF. The CDR3 DNA reads as TGCAGTGCTAGAGAGGTGAAGACTAGTTTCGTTTCGGTAGAGACCCAGTACTTC.

The chain couples TRBV6-2 or TRBV6-3 to TRBJ2-7, with D perhaps TRBD1 (5 bases). V lost 2 bases, J lost 2 bases, and 7 bases lay in between. The CDR3 contains 13 residues. Germline values: CDR1 MNHEY, CDR2 SVGEGT. CDR3 sequence (DNA): TGTGCCAGCAGTTACGGACATGCCTACGAGCAGTACTTC. This sequence encodes CASSYGHAYEQYF.

This sequence joins TRBV5-1 and TRBJ1-1; TRBD1 aligns across 10 bases. The length of the CDR3 is 14 residues. Germline lookup yields CDR1 SGHRS and CDR2 YFSETQ. V lost 3 bases to trimming and J lost 7 bases; unmatched junction nucleotides: 6. CDR3 sequence: CASSWGQGRYEAFF. The CDR3 DNA is TGCGCCAGCAGCTGGGGACAGGGGAGATATGAAGCTTTCTTT.